This note documents a single T cell receptor (beta chain) sequence. Its antigen is still unknown. This specimen belongs to a study of CD8 T cells in Susac syndrome. On the study more broadly: The Susac syndrome patients were therapy-naive, on corticosteroids, or on intravenous immunoglobulin alone at blood draw. General observations from the study: Susac CD8+ clonal expansion peaked in TEMRA cells and active patients.

Random hexamers were used to reverse transcribe the RNA input (about 0.5 to 1 ug). Using its own MiXCR run on the immunoSEQ multiplex PCR reads, TCRdb lists one record per CDR3 protein. This sample has under 95,000 distinct CDR3 sequences, with roughly 94% found just once. The T cells that were sequenced for TCR beta were CD8+ and CD4+ cells from blood. TEMRA cells were FACS-enriched and CD8+ and CD4+ T cells negatively isolated. CDR3 length equals 13 residues. Germline CDR1 SGHVS, CDR2 FQNEAQ. V gave up 5 bases and J gave up 5 bases, with 10 bases separating them. This clonotype was sampled from a human donor with Susac syndrome. The chain employs TRBV7-8 and TRBJ1-5; D remains unclear. Specimen: CD8+ T cells from PBMCs. The CDR3 DNA reads TGTGCCAGCAGCCCCCACCAGGATCAGCCCCAGCATTTT. It yields the protein CASSPHQDQPQHF.